This T cell receptor beta chain was captured by sequencing in a study of shared clonotypes between healthy human individuals. Study findings and constraints: Sharing across four donors was highest in naive CD4 (around 5%) and lowest in memory CD8 (roughly 0.4%). A limitation of the genetic and exposure-history diversity represented arose from few donors. Non-shared clonotypes had lower generation probabilities than those shared by all four donors.

Using immunoSEQ multiplex PCR, the repertoire was profiled, and TCRdb retains in-frame clones only, with some absent. The sample contains around 2.1 million clones, around 95% of which appear only once. To note about this clone: Its antigen remains unknown.

V was pared by 3 bases and J by 8 bases, with 13 bases between. The CDR3 runs to 14 residues. The V gene's germline CDR1 is SGHTA and CDR2 FQGNSA. This sequence originates from a young man in good health. The chain uses TRBV7-2 and TRBJ2-2; D unresolved. Sequenced material: naive CD4+ T cells sorted from blood. Subset indicated: CD45RA+ positively selected. CDR3: CASSLGFDLGELFF. CDR3 nucleotides: TGTGCCAGCAGCTTGGGCTTTGATCTGGGGGAGCTGTTTTTT.